This paragraph reports one T cell receptor beta chain. Authors' methods: Using reference gene primer amplification, nucleated cell counts were estimated. The repertoire was sequenced with immunoSEQ multiplex PCR; TCRdb's copy has only in-frame clones and lacks some. The DNA was the basis for D and trimming; V, J and clone size are from that table. The data show 180,000 or so clones, approximately 80% seen once. The Seattle patients, enrolled during active infection, were followed longitudinally. These data belong to a study of blood T cell repertoires in COVID-19. Germline lookup yields CDR1 MNHEY and CDR2 SVGAGI. After removal of 8 bases from V and 5 bases from J, the junction contained 6 bases not matched to a gene. The CDR3 is 14 amino acids.

The sequenced material came from peripheral blood. This rearrangement joins TRBV6-5 to TRBJ2-1; 10 positions match TRBD2. This clonotype originated in a woman aged 40 to 50 with COVID-19, enrolled during active disease. For the CDR3, the DNA is TGTGCCAGCCTCTGGACTAGCGGCAACAATGAGCAGTTCTTC. It codes for CASLWTSGNNEQFF.